The text below deals with one TCR beta chain. Its antigen is unknown. Germline V gene data show CDR1 as LNHDA and CDR2 as SQIVND (reference sequence). V was trimmed by 7 bases and J by 4 bases, leaving 16 bases between them. This CDR3 is built from 14 residues. Some clones are missing from TCRdb's copy, which holds only in-frame ones; the method was immunoSEQ multiplex PCR. The sample records 95,000 to 120,000 clones, 86% being singletons. The data were taken from a study of T cell responses to AZD1222 COVID-19 vaccine. Broader study findings: Two AZD1222 doses significantly raised spike-specific TCR breadth and depth over controls.

Sequencing was performed on peripheral blood, taken on day 0 of AZD1222 vaccination. The chain joins TRBV19 to TRBJ1-2; no clear D. This TCR came from an adult in good health. In DNA form, the CDR3 reads TGTGCCAGTACCGGTCCACAATCGGCCTATGGCTACACCTTC. This encodes CASTGPQSAYGYTF. Full variable domain (outside the CDR3, taken from reference TRBV19 and TRBJ1-2): DGGITQSPKYLFRKEGQNVTLSCEQNLNHDAMYWYRQDPGQGLRLIYYSQIVNDFQKGDIAEGYSVSREKKESFPLTVTSAQKNPTAFYLCASTGPQSAYGYTFGSGTRLTVV.